Listed here is a single T cell receptor (beta chain). No antigen is known for it. V shed 0 bases and J 5 bases; nucleotides not matched to a gene: 8. Germline CDR1 MNHEY, CDR2 SVGAGI. The CDR3 totals 16 residues. This sample is drawn from a study of cytomegalovirus exposure and HLA in healthy donors. Study conclusions and caveats: Many donors shared some public TCRs, even though most TCR sequences were rare.

The repertoire was sequenced with immunoSEQ multiplex PCR; TCRdb's copy has only in-frame clones and lacks some. This repertoire shows under 100,000 clones, around 96% found once; its top ten account for 0.78%. The chain has TRBV6-5 and TRBJ2-5; 8 nucleotides align to TRBD1. The receptor's source is a man between 18 and 35 years old in good health and CMV-seronegative. Sequenced: PBMCs. The DNA for the CDR3 is TGTGCCAGCAGTTACTCGAAAAGGACAGGGAGGGAGACCCAGTACTTC. It yields the protein CASSYSKRTGRETQYF.